The 30 T cell receptor beta chains listed next were all sequenced from one sample in a study of post-analysis software for immune sequencing data (dated by TCRdb to 2014 to 2015). What the work shows at the level of the full study, not this receptor alone: Four or five TRBV segments, including TRBV5-6, TRBV5-1 and TRBV20-1, were significantly more frequent in patients than controls.

Library method: PCR. The instrument given in TCRdb is Illumina HiSeq 2500. To reduce PCR and sequencing biases, unique molecular identifiers were incorporated into the TCR beta cDNA libraries. TCRdb trimmed the raw reads at Q25, called clones with MiXCR and kept productive beta chains. Records with the same CDR3 protein are collapsed into one entry carrying the most frequent genes and DNA. Within this sample are roughly 600,000 distinct CDR3 sequences, with about 40% of them counted one time only. Under 2% of the sample belongs to the ten largest clones. These receptors have no known antigen. The specimen was blood. The receptors come from a girl aged 10 to 17 with multiple sclerosis.

This clonotype was seen only a few times. The chain couples TRBV4-1 to TRBJ1-5; D remains unclear. CDR1 is MGHRA, CDR2 YSYEKL, per germline. The CDR3 is 15 amino acids. The V gene lost 4 bases and the J gene lost 8 bases, with 18 bases spanning the gap. Here the CDR3 reads CASSRTGIPFEPQHF. The DNA for the CDR3 is TGCGCCAGCAGCCGGACGGGAATACCCTTTGAGCCCCAGCATTTT.

The chain links TRBV4-1 to TRBJ2-3, with 10 bases matching TRBD1. From germline, CDR1 is MGHRA and CDR2 YSYEKL. The CDR3 runs 16 residues. V trimming: 3 bases; J trimming: 1 base; junction bases outside the gene matches: 4. The CDR3, as DNA: TGCGCCAGCAGCCAGACAGGGGGCTCTGGCACAGATACGCAGTATTTT. It encodes CASSQTGGSGTDTQYF.

The chain has TRBV20-1 and TRBJ2-1; 8 positions match TRBD1. The CDR3 consists of 16 residues. V lost 5 bases, J lost 9 bases, and 18 bases stayed unmatched. The germline V gene has CDR1 DFQATT and CDR2 SNEGSKA (reference sequence). As DNA, the CDR3 is TGCAGTGCTCGTCTGCTTAGGACAGGGAAATTGGGTGAGCAGTTCTTC. This sequence encodes CSARLLRTGKLGEQFF.

This clonotype appeared a few times. V gene TRBV6-1 combines with J gene TRBJ2-5; TRBD1 agrees at 7 bases. V gave up 1 base and J gave up 9 bases; unmatched junction bases: 14. In germline, CDR1 is MNHNS, CDR2 SASEGT. The CDR3 covers 16 residues. DNA for the CDR3: TGTGCCAGCAGTGAAGAAGGCAGGGGGTGGGTGTCGGCCCAGTACTTC. Translating it yields CASSEEGRGWVSAQYF.

This clonotype occurred a few times. The chain couples TRBV12-3 or TRBV12-4 to TRBJ2-7; 8 nucleotides agree with TRBD2. The CDR3 has 15 residues. V was pared by 2 bases and J by 1 base, with 4 bases of the junction left unmatched. The CDR3, as DNA: TGTGCCAGCAGTTTAAGCGGGGGCCCATCCTACGAGCAGTACTTC. Its protein is CASSLSGGPSYEQYF.

The rearrangement links TRBV20-1 to TRBJ2-1; 8 bases align to TRBD1. Germline V gives CDR1 DFQATT, CDR2 SNEGSKA (reference sequence). Trimming removed 4 bases from V and 8 bases from J; junction bases left unmatched: 10. CDR3 size: 14 residues. For the CDR3, the DNA is TGCAGTGCTACCCGGACAGGGAGAATCGATGAGCAGTTCTTC. This codes for CSATRTGRIDEQFF.

The genes are TRBV12-3 or TRBV12-4 and TRBJ2-1; D could derive from TRBD1 or TRBD2 (6 bases each). V lost 5 bases to trimming and J lost 0 bases, with 11 bases between them. The CDR3 is made up of 15 amino acids. CDR3 in amino acids: CASSRRGNSYNEQFF. CDR3 DNA sequence: TGTGCCAGCAGTCGGAGGGGGAACTCCTACAATGAGCAGTTCTTC.

The chain is built from TRBV12-3 or TRBV12-4 and TRBJ1-1; D is unclear. CDR3 length equals 12 residues. Trimming stripped 9 bases from V and 2 bases from J, with 10 bases between. CDR3 sequence: CASCWVNTEAFF. CDR3 bases: TGTGCCAGTTGTTGGGTTAACACTGAAGCTTTCTTT.

The rearrangement joins TRBV19 to TRBJ2-5, with D possibly matching TRBD1 (6 bases). The better agreement between TRBJ2-7 and the DNA end casts doubt on the J call. Looked up from germline, CDR1 is LNHDA and CDR2 is SQIVND (reference sequence). This CDR3 is built from 12 residues. The CDR3 nucleotides read TGTGCCAGTAGTCAAGGGACAAACGAGCAGTACTTC. Translated: CASSQGTNEQYF.

This clonotype was seen more than once but under ten times. This chain connects TRBV20-1 to TRBJ2-7, with D possibly called TRBD1 or TRBD2 (5 bases each). Per germline, CDR1 DFQATT and CDR2 SNEGSKA (reference sequence). This CDR3 contains 15 residues. The germline V and J ends were trimmed by 0 bases and 2 bases, with 14 bases remaining between them. Here the CDR3 reads CSARDPRDGAYEQYF. The CDR3 nucleotides are TGCAGTGCTAGAGACCCCCGGGACGGAGCCTACGAGCAGTACTTC.

A remark on this clonotype: A much larger clone lies a single base off, so this may be a read error. The chain combines TRBV20-1 with TRBJ2-7; 7 bases match TRBD2. The CDR3 totals 15 residues. In germline, CDR1 is DFQATT, CDR2 SNEGSKA (reference sequence). The CDR3 sequence: CSVRDGGRGAYEQYF. The CDR3 bases are TGCAGTGTTAGAGATGGCGGACGGGGGGCCTACGAGCAGTACTTC.

This clonotype has only a few counts. This chain uses TRBV6-5 with TRBJ1-2; D is uncertain. Trimming removed 0 bases from V and 6 bases from J, with 17 bases in between. Germline assignment: CDR1 MNHEY and CDR2 SVGAGI. CDR3 size: 16 residues. Here the CDR3 DNA reads TGTGCCAGCAGTTACTCGAGCGGGCAGGTTGGGGATGGCTACACCTTC. Protein sequence: CASSYSSGQVGDGYTF.

V and J are TRBV7-2 and TRBJ2-1, with TRBD1 matching over 7 bases. Germline-derived CDR1 and CDR2 are SGHTA and FQGNSA. This CDR3 spans 15 amino acids. The junction had 12 bases not matched to a gene; V was cut back by 7 bases and J by 6 bases. The CDR3 nucleotides read TGTGCCAGCACCCAGGGGGTAATAGGCGGCAATGAGCAGTTCTTC. Amino acid sequence: CASTQGVIGGNEQFF. The variable domain in full, with the rest retrieved from reference TRBV7-2 and TRBJ2-1, is GAGVSQSPSNKVTEKGKDVELRCDPISGHTALYWYRQSLGQGLEFLIYFQGNSAPDKSGLPSDRFSAERTGGSVSTLTIQRTQQEDSAVYLCASTQGVIGGNEQFFGPGTRLTVL.

The sample holds a few counts of this clonotype. The chain combines TRBV6-5 with TRBJ2-3; D is possibly TRBD2 (6 bases). The CDR3 sequence is 15 residues long. V was pared by 2 bases and J by 1 base, with 10 bases between. Per the germline V gene, CDR1 is MNHEY and CDR2 is SVGAGI. Here the CDR3 DNA reads TGTGCCAGCAGTTACGGGGAGGCCCGCACAGATACGCAGTATTTT. Protein sequence: CASSYGEARTDTQYF.

This clonotype came up a few times. V and J are TRBV7-9 and TRBJ2-5; 8 nucleotides line up with TRBD1. The CDR3 covers 16 residues. Germline V lookup: CDR1 SEHNR, CDR2 FQNEAQ (reference sequence). The ends lost 2 bases at V and 3 bases at J; junction bases unmatched: 8. Here the CDR3 reads CASSLRRTGWEETQYF. For the CDR3, the DNA is TGTGCCAGCAGCTTACGACGGACAGGGTGGGAAGAGACCCAGTACTTC. The whole variable domain, remainder taken from reference TRBV7-9 and TRBJ2-5, is DTGVSQNPRHKITKRGQNVTFRCDPISEHNRLYWYRQTLGQGPEFLTYFQNEAQLEKSRLLSDRFSAERPKGSFSTLEIQRTEQGDSAMYLCASSLRRTGWEETQYFGPGTRLLVL.

V is TRBV4-1 and J is TRBJ2-7; possible D gene TRBD2, 7 bases. This CDR3 has 16 amino acids. The V and J ends lost 3 bases and 2 bases respectively, with 17 bases between them. Per germline, CDR1 MGHRA and CDR2 YSYEKL. CDR3: CASSHVGRDNAYEQYF. The DNA of the CDR3 is TGCGCCAGCAGCCATGTTGGGAGGGACAACGCCTACGAGCAGTACTTC.

V is TRBV12-3 or TRBV12-4 and J is TRBJ1-5, with D maybe TRBD1 (5 bases). Trimming took 3 bases from V and 0 from J, leaving 9 bases between them. This CDR3 has 15 amino acids. CDR3: CASSFGATSNQPQHF. The CDR3 nucleotides read TGTGCCAGCAGTTTTGGGGCAACTAGCAATCAGCCCCAGCATTTT.

This clonotype was seen a handful of times. The chain uses TRBV7-9 and TRBJ1-6; TRBD1 matches at 7 bases. The CDR3 consists of 15 residues. The V segment lost 4 bases and the J segment 3 bases; nucleotides outside the gene matches: 3. Per the germline V gene, CDR1 is SEHNR and CDR2 is FQNEAQ (reference sequence). CDR3 DNA sequence: TGTGCCAGCAGCTCCGACAGGGTCTATAATTCACCCCTCCACTTT. Translated: CASSSDRVYNSPLHF.

A few counts support this clonotype. The chain links TRBV7-8 to TRBJ2-7; 8 bases map to TRBD1. This CDR3 is 15 amino acids long. The germline V gene has CDR1 SGHVS and CDR2 FQNEAQ. V shed 4 bases and J 3 bases; nucleotides not matched to a gene: 8. The CDR3 region is CASSYQTGEIYEQYF. CDR3 sequence (DNA): TGTGCCAGCAGCTATCAGACAGGGGAAATCTACGAGCAGTACTTC.

The chain carries TRBV5-1 and TRBJ1-2; 7 bases fit TRBD1. Per the germline V gene, CDR1 is SGHRS and CDR2 is YFSETQ. V was clipped by 3 bases and J by 6 bases; unmatched bases: 5. The CDR3 contains 13 residues. CDR3 in DNA: TGCGCCAGCAGCTCGAAAACAGGGGATGGCTACACCTTC. Protein: CASSSKTGDGYTF.

The gene calls are TRBV6-5 and TRBJ2-7, with D possibly being TRBD2 (6 bases). The germline gives CDR1 MNHEY, CDR2 SVGAGI. The V end lost 0 bases, the J end lost 4 bases, and 13 bases lay between the germline ends. The CDR3 has 15 residues. The CDR3: CASSYSGLYEYEQYF. The DNA for the CDR3 is TGTGCCAGCAGTTACTCAGGACTATATGAATACGAGCAGTACTTC.

This clonotype was picked up a small number of times. The gene calls are TRBV5-5 and TRBJ2-1; maybe TRBD1 (5 bases). The length of the CDR3 is 16 residues. The V and J ends lost 2 bases and 3 bases respectively, with 15 bases between them. The germline V gene has CDR1 SGHKS and CDR2 YYEKEE (reference sequence). The CDR3 DNA is TGTGCCAGCAGCTTTGCGATGGGTCAGGGCTACAATGAGCAGTTCTTC. This gives the protein CASSFAMGQGYNEQFF.

This chain joins TRBV27 and TRBJ2-3; D remains ambiguous. There are 14 residues in the CDR3. From germline, CDR1 is MNHEY and CDR2 SMNVEV (reference sequence). The germline V and J ends were trimmed by 2 bases and 4 bases, with 10 bases remaining between them. CDR3 protein: CASSLNSFPDTQYF. In DNA form, the CDR3 reads TGTGCCAGCAGTTTAAATAGTTTTCCAGATACGCAGTATTTT.

This clonotype was seen a few times. This chain links TRBV7-2 with TRBJ2-3; 12 positions match TRBD2. With 8 bases clipped from V and 1 base from J, the junction kept 10 bases outside the gene matches. CDR1 is SGHTA and CDR2 is FQGNSA in the germline V gene. The CDR3 is 17 amino acids. In DNA, the CDR3 is TGTGCCAGCTTTCGGGCTAGCGGGGGGGTGGGCACAGATACGCAGTATTTT. This encodes CASFRASGGVGTDTQYF.

The chain joins TRBV20-1 to TRBJ1-1; D is possibly TRBD1 (5 bases). Between the trimmed V and J ends, which lost 0 bases and 1 base, there was a span of 12 bases. The CDR3 contains 15 residues. Germline CDR1 is DFQATT and CDR2 is SNEGSKA (reference sequence). In nucleotides, the CDR3 is TGCAGTGCTAGAGATCGGGGACTCCCGAACACTGAAGCTTTCTTT. Residues: CSARDRGLPNTEAFF.

As to this clonotype: One base away lies a much larger clone, so this may be a sequencing read error. The CDR3 is CVTYRGTEAFF. The CDR3 bases are TGTGTCACTTACCGAGGGACTGAAGCTTTCTTT. This rearrangement joins TRBV24-1 to TRBJ1-1; D is uncertain. This CDR3 spans 11 amino acids. Germline V CDR1 and CDR2: KGHDR, SFDVKD.

CDR3 DNA sequence: TGTGCCAGCAGTTTAGGGTTTTATGCCAAAAACATTCAGTACTTC. Amino acids: CASSLGFYAKNIQYF. The V gene is TRBV12-3 or TRBV12-4, the J gene TRBJ2-4; no clear D gene. Trimming shortened V by 1 base and J by 1 base, and 8 bases separated the two germline ends. CDR3 size: 15 residues.

This clonotype showed up many times. The chain joins TRBV7-2 to TRBJ2-3; a weak D match, TRBD1 (7 bases). The CDR3 has 12 amino acids. Germline CDR1 reads SGHTA; CDR2 reads FQGNSA. With 5 bases removed from V and 9 bases from J, the gap between germline ends came to 12 bases. CDR3 residues: CASSPGGTTQYF. The CDR3 coding sequence is TGTGCCAGCAGCCCAGGGGGGACGACGCAGTATTTT.

The CDR3 coding sequence is TGTGCCAGCAGCGCCGGGACTAGCACCCCGGTCCTGTACTTC. Translated, it gives CASSAGTSTPVLYF. The gene calls are TRBV5-5 and TRBJ2-4, with TRBD2 matching over 9 bases. With V trimmed by 4 bases and J by 15 bases, 14 bases remained unmatched. The CDR3 totals 14 residues. Germline CDR1 is SGHKS and CDR2 is YYEKEE (reference sequence).

The V and J genes are TRBV18 and TRBJ1-2, with TRBD1 matching 7 bases. CDR1 and CDR2 from the germline V gene are KGHSH and LQKENI. J was trimmed by 5 bases and V by 2 bases; bases with no gene match: 11. The CDR3 has 16 residues. CDR3 in DNA: TGTGCCAGCTCACCAGGAGCGGGGACAGAGCTTTATGGCTACACCTTC. Encoded protein: CASSPGAGTELYGYTF.